This TCR beta chain emerged from a study of T cell repertoires in cytomegalovirus infection. About the study: Researchers turned to recently identified HLA-C-restricted CMV epitopes as well as well-studied HLA-B-restricted ones. The public TCR beta signatures pointed to both CMV infection and matching HLA type. Regarding the study as a whole: Of the TCR beta families, the public ones yielded a cumulative frequency that identified carriers of CMV plus the relevant HLA. The response measured ex vivo was dominated by TCR beta clonotypes (HLA-C-restricted and CMV-specific).

V lost 3 bases and J lost 4; bases outside the gene matches: 5. Per germline, CDR1 ENHRY and CDR2 SYGVKD. CDR3 length: 16 amino acids. This clonotype was counted between two and nine times. Antigen: not known. One entry per CDR3 protein results from TCRdb running MiXCR on the reads. The sample yields 640,000 or so distinct CDR3 sequences, about 33% seen once. This chain uses TRBV10-3 with TRBJ2-5, with 13 bases that match TRBD2. Sequenced material: cultured PBMCs, taken from culture after CMV antigen stimulation. The source is a human donor in good health (CMV status not recorded). Some clones in this sample may be carry-over from other donors' samples. The CDR3 spells CAISDSRLAGGETQYF. Here the CDR3 DNA reads TGTGCCATCAGTGATTCCCGACTAGCGGGGGGAGAGACCCAGTACTTC.